This T cell receptor (beta chain) was sequenced during a study of PD-1 blockade in classical Hodgkin lymphoma. Germline lookup yields CDR1 SGDLS and CDR2 YYNGEE. V was cut by 4 bases and J by 5 bases, with 10 bases left in between. This CDR3 comprises 13 residues. Sequenced by immunoSEQ multiplex PCR; TCRdb stores in-frame clones only, minus some. The profile shows 5,000 to 6,500 clones, 55% to 70% of them singletons. Each patient's relapse followed autologous stem cell transplantation, and brentuximab vedotin exposure varied. A word on this clone: Its antigen is not known.

Study-level results: The drivers behind the repertoire differences, possibly disease activity or prior therapy, remain undefined.

The TCR comes from a human donor with classical Hodgkin lymphoma. This chain connects TRBV9 to TRBJ2-4; no definite D call. The source was peripheral blood mononuclear cells (PBMCs), collected at baseline. The CDR3 DNA is TGTGCCAGCAGCCCCGCCCGGGAAAACATTCAGTACTTC. This sequence encodes CASSPARENIQYF.